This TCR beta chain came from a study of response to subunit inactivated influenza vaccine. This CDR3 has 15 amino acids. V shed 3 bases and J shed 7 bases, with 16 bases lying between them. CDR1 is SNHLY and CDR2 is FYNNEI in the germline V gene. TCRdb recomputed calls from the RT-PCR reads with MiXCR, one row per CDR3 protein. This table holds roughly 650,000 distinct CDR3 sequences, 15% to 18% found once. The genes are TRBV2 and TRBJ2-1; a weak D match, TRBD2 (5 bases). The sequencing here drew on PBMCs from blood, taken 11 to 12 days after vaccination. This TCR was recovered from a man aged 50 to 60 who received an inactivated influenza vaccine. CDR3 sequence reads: CASSDRATRENEQFF. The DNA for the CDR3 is TGTGCCAGCAGTGATAGGGCTACTCGGGAAAATGAGCAGTTCTTC. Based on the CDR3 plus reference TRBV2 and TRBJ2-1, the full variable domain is EPEVTQTPSHQVTQMGQEVILRCVPISNHLYFYWYRQILGQKVEFLVSFYNNEISEKSEIFDDQFSVERPDGSNFTLKIRSTKLEDSAMYFCASSDRATRENEQFFGPGTRLTVL.